This T cell receptor beta chain was sequenced in a study of blood T cell repertoires in COVID-19. The wider study: The United States, Italy and Spain provided the acute and convalescent COVID-19 samples.

Per the study methods: Estimated nucleated cell counts came from reference gene primer amplification. Produced via immunoSEQ multiplex PCR; TCRdb's table is partial and in-frame only. D and trimming come from the DNA, and the V and J calls and clone size come from that table. The repertoire holds approximately 240,000 clones, with about 83% as singletons. The V end lost 6 bases, the J end lost 4 bases, and 19 bases lay between the germline ends. This CDR3 is built from 16 residues. CDR1 is MDHEN and CDR2 is SYDVKM in the germline V gene. The rearrangement joins TRBV28 to TRBJ2-1; no definite D call. Sequences were obtained from peripheral blood. This receptor was taken from a human donor in a cohort sampled during active COVID-19. In nucleotides, the CDR3 is TGTGCCAGCAGGTCCCCTTCGGCGCCCGGGTACAATGAGCAGTTCTTC. Encoded protein: CASRSPSAPGYNEQFF.